This T cell receptor beta chain was sequenced in a study of T-cell memory formation after mild COVID-19. About the research overall: Largely donor-specific sequence clusters came from a couple of donors.

Overall study findings and caveats: Clones contracting over day 15 to 85 were CD4/CD8 balanced, with later expanders leaning CD4+. Some responding clones appeared in pre-infection memory, suggesting cross-reactive memory joined.

This clonotype was found a few times. What it recognizes is unknown. There are 14 residues in the CDR3. The V gene's germline CDR1 is SGHTA and CDR2 FQGTGA. Between the trimmed V and J ends, which lost 0 bases and 2 bases, there was a span of 6 bases. One entry per CDR3 protein results from TCRdb running MiXCR on the 5' RACE reads. The sample consists of a few hundred thousand distinct CDR3 sequences, just under 20% of them appearing once. The receptor was isolated from a man younger than 35 who had mild COVID-19 (a few samples of this study predate the infection). Cell type and time point are not known. Source material: PBMCs or a T cell subset sorted from them (not recorded which). This chain connects TRBV7-3 to TRBJ2-3; D is unclear. The CDR3 sequence is CASSLTGFTDTQYF. The CDR3 coding sequence is TGTGCCAGCAGCTTAACGGGGTTCACAGATACGCAGTATTTT.